These 4 T cell receptor beta chains were sequenced from one sample in a study of blood T cells in healthy people across ages. A sample-barcoded 5' primer and a J-beta primer mix were used in a second PCR of roughly 6 to 11 cycles. MiXCR, run by TCRdb on the 5' RACE reads, gives a single entry per CDR3 protein. This repertoire shows about 640,000 distinct CDR3 sequences, roughly 50% found once; its top ten account for roughly 34%. Sequencing input: blood. The receptor set was obtained from a man aged 55-75 years in good health.

The CDR3 loop reads CASSQRRAGNEQFF. DNA of the CDR3: TGTGCCAGCAGCCAACGCAGAGCGGGCAATGAGCAGTTCTTC. This rearrangement joins TRBV3-1 to TRBJ2-1, with a tentative D call TRBD2 (6 bases). Germline CDR1 reads LGHDT; CDR2 reads YNNKEL (reference sequence). V was trimmed by 2 bases and J by 6 bases, leaving 11 bases between them. The CDR3 is 14 amino acids.

A single count supports this clonotype. The chain uses TRBV3-1 and TRBJ2-7, with 14 bases that match TRBD2. Germline CDR1 LGHDT, CDR2 YNNKEL (reference sequence). This CDR3 contains 18 residues. Germline trimming cut 0 bases from V and 7 bases from J; bases unmatched to any gene: 11. The DNA for the CDR3 is TGTGCCAGCAGCCAAGATTTCGGACTAGCGGGGGGTGGCCATGAGCAGTACTTC. As protein: CASSQDFGLAGGGHEQYF.

CDR3 residues: CSASGDSPNEKLFF. DNA of the CDR3: TGCAGTGCTAGTGGGGACAGTCCTAATGAAAAACTGTTTTTT. The V and J genes are TRBV20-1 and TRBJ1-4; 7 bases fit TRBD1. This CDR3 contains 14 residues. J was trimmed by 3 bases and V by 3 bases; bases with no gene match: 4. Germline lookup yields CDR1 DFQATT and CDR2 SNEGSKA (reference sequence).

The chain joins TRBV18 to TRBJ1-2, with 8 bases fitting TRBD1. There are 15 residues in the CDR3. V lost 3 bases and J lost 4; bases outside the gene matches: 7. The V gene's germline CDR1 is KGHSH and CDR2 LQKENI. The CDR3 here is CASSPSRGQFYGYTF. The CDR3 nucleotides are TGTGCCAGCTCACCCTCCAGGGGGCAGTTCTATGGCTACACCTTC.